These T cell receptor beta chains were read from a single sample in a study of T-cell memory formation after mild COVID-19. TCRdb used MiXCR to reprocess the 5' RACE reads, holding one entry per CDR3 protein. In the table there are a few hundred thousand distinct CDR3 sequences, roughly 20% of which are singletons. The sample taken for sequencing was PBMCs or a T cell subset sorted from them (not recorded which). These receptor sequences come from an adult woman who had mild COVID-19 (a few samples of this study predate the infection). Cell type and time point are not known. CDR3s include the opening cysteine and the closing phenylalanine or tryptophan. Each record gives: V gene, J gene, CDR3 protein.

v_gene: TRBV7-3
j_gene: TRBJ2-1
CDR3aa: CASSSMDGHNEQFF

v_gene: TRBV5-4
j_gene: TRBJ2-3
CDR3aa: CASSSAGAGVPADTQYF

v_gene: TRBV10-3
j_gene: TRBJ2-7
CDR3aa: CAILGTGTYEQYF

v_gene: TRBV30
j_gene: TRBJ2-2
CDR3aa: CAWSVTGELYF

v_gene: TRBV7-2
j_gene: TRBJ1-1
CDR3aa: CASSLASYSARGGSEAFF

v_gene: TRBV20-1
j_gene: TRBJ2-3
CDR3aa: CSARDLRGAADTQYF

v_gene: TRBV7-6
j_gene: TRBJ2-7
CDR3aa: CASSPLGRASSYEQYF

v_gene: TRBV7-9
j_gene: TRBJ2-2
CDR3aa: CASSASRREIGELFF

v_gene: TRBV7-2
j_gene: TRBJ2-5
CDR3aa: CASSLDLLAWGSGETQYF

v_gene: TRBV7-2
j_gene: TRBJ2-7
CDR3aa: CASREDLYEQYF

v_gene: TRBV9
j_gene: TRBJ2-3
CDR3aa: CASSVEGNTDTQYF

v_gene: TRBV7-6
j_gene: TRBJ2-7
CDR3aa: CASSPPRTSGGASEQYF

v_gene: TRBV7-8
j_gene: TRBJ1-2
CDR3aa: CASSPARVGYTF

v_gene: TRBV10-3
j_gene: TRBJ2-3
CDR3aa: CAISDGTGRTDTQYF